This T cell receptor beta chain comes out of a study of blood T cell repertoires in COVID-19. Whole-study context: Samples representing acute and convalescent COVID-19 were sourced from the United States, Italy and Spain. PBMCs, B-cell-depleted T cells, or T cells were the source of the cDNA or gDNA that made up the material.

Only one count was recorded for this clone. Trimming stripped 1 base from V and 0 bases from J, with 9 bases between. CDR1 and CDR2 (germline): SGHTA, FQGTGA. The CDR3 spans 16 residues. Original analysis: Amplification of reference gene primers provided the estimated nucleated cell counts. The table came from immunoSEQ multiplex PCR; TCRdb's copy has only in-frame clones and leaves some out. V, J and clone size are those of that table, while D and trimming were read from the DNA. The table lists under 200,000 clones, 85% to 95% of them singletons. This chain joins TRBV7-3 and TRBJ2-2; D perhaps matches TRBD2 (7 bases). The sample was peripheral blood. The receptor comes from a man between 45 and 60 years old with acute or convalescent COVID-19. The CDR3 sequence is CASSLRGGANTGELFF. In nucleotides, the CDR3 is TGTGCCAGCAGCTTAAGAGGGGGGGCGAACACCGGGGAGCTGTTTTTT.